This paragraph reports one T cell receptor beta chain. Its antigen is not yet known. Qualities for individual bases were not recorded, and no much larger clone is one base off. This entry belongs to a study of blood T cell repertoires in COVID-19 (TCRdb year 2020). Study-wide context: Samples from collaborators originated in the United States, Italy and Spain and spanned both the acute and convalescent phases of COVID-19. The prospective study material was composed of cDNA or gDNA derived from T cells, B-cell-depleted T cells, or PBMCs. Deeply sampled blood TCRbeta repertoires from subjects exposed to, actively infected with, or recovered from COVID-19 were included in the dataset. A freely available public database, intended as a resource for researchers studying the immune response to SARS-CoV-2, is where the repertoires were released. The samples were drawn from two sources: the first 160 participants of the ongoing ImmuneRACE study, and 950 to 1,500 subjects contributed by 6 global collaborators. The sample metadata nearly always contained a de-identified subject ID, COVID-19 status, age in years and sex. Where available, HLA class I and class II types were taken from metadata supplied by the sample provider and were not determined by assay-based typing. Here is what the overall study found, with its caveats: Clinical and demographic metadata were provided uncurated, with the amount varying by source and participant.

In Seattle, one collaborating source enrolled patients while the infection was active and tracked those patients longitudinally over the course of disease. The collaborating institutions used their own protocols to collect whole blood in K2EDTA tubes. Collaborator samples were shipped for TCRbeta analysis as frozen whole blood, isolated PBMCs, or DNA extracted from either sample type. The immunoSEQ Assay, a bias-controlled multiplex PCR, was used to amplify TCRbeta CDR3 regions from genomic DNA. As for the original processing: The number of nucleated cells in each sample was estimated by amplification of reference gene primers within the assay. To quantify the absolute abundance of each unique TCRbeta CDR3 rearrangement, sequence reads were collapsed and filtered. Productive Simpson clonality was computed per sample as the square root of Simpson's diversity index over productive rearrangements. TCRdb limited this immuneACCESS table to in-frame rearrangements with V and J called. A share of clones is missing; checked studies link under half to unresolved V genes, and the rest is unexplained. For V, J and clone size, that table is used; D and trimming come from the DNA. For this sample there are about 270,000 clones; about 90% appear just once. The ten largest clonotypes hold 2% to 3% of the sample.

The germline V gene specifies MRHNA as CDR1 and SNTAGT as CDR2. Spanning cysteine to phenylalanine, the CDR3 consists of 14 amino acids. Only the CDR3 region is kept as DNA, spanning 42 bases read in frame from base 1. Specimen: peripheral blood. The chain is encoded by TRBV6-4 joined to TRBJ1-1; tentative D gene TRBD1, with 6 bases matching. This receptor was identified in a person under 35 with COVID-19, enrolled during active disease. CDR3 region: CARGGRGMNTEAFF. The DNA reads as follows: TGTGCTAGGGGGGGTCGAGGTATGAACACTGAAGCTTTCTTT.